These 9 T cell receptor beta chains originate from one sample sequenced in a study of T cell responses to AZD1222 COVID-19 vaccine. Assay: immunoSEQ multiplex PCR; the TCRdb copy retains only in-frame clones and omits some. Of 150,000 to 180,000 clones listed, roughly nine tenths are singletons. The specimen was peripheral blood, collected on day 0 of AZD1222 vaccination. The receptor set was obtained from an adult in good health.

The CDR3 reads CASRGQGNTEAFF. In DNA, the CDR3 is TGTGCCAGCAGGGGACAGGGGAACACTGAAGCTTTCTTT. The chain employs TRBV3-1 (or the pseudogene TRBV3-2) and TRBJ1-1, with 9 bases aligning to TRBD1. The germline CDR1 and CDR2 sequences are LGHDT and YNNKEL (reference sequence). V was pared by 6 bases and J by 1 base, with 0 bases of the junction left unmatched. The CDR3 totals 13 residues.

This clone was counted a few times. DNA of the CDR3: TGTGCCAGCAGGTTCGGGGGGGCCAATGAGCAGTTCTTC. The encoded protein is CASRFGGANEQFF. This chain connects TRBV6-5 to TRBJ2-1; 8 nucleotides align to TRBD2. The V gene end was trimmed by 6 bases and the J gene end by 6 bases; junction bases not matched to a gene: 4. This CDR3 spans 13 amino acids. The germline V gene has CDR1 MNHEY and CDR2 SVGAGI.

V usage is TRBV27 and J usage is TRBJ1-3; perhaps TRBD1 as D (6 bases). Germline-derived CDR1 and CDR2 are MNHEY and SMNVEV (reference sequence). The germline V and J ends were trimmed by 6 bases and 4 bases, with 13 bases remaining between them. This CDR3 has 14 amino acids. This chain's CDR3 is CASRRGGQGNTIYF. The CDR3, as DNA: TGTGCCAGCAGGCGGGGAGGACAGGGAAACACCATATATTTT.

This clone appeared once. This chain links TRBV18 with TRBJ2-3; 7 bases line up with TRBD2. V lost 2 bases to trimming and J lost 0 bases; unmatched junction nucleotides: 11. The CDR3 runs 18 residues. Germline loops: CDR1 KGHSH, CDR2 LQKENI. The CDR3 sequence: CASSPGSRTSPSTDTQYF. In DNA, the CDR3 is TGTGCCAGCTCACCAGGGTCCCGGACTAGTCCTAGCACAGATACGCAGTATTTT. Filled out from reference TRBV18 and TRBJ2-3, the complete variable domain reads NAGVMQNPRHLVRRRGQEARLRCSPMKGHSHVYWYRQLPEEGLKFMVYLQKENIIDESGMPKERFSAEFPKEGPSILRIQQVVRGDSAAYFCASSPGSRTSPSTDTQYFGPGTRLTVL.

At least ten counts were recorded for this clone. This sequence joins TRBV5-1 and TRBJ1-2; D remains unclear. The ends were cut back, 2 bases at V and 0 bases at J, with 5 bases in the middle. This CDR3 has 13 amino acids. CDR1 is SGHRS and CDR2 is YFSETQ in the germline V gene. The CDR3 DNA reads TGCGCCAGCAGCTTAGGAGCTAACTATGGCTACACCTTC. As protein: CASSLGANYGYTF.

The CDR3 region is CSASLGPSNQPQHF. The CDR3 nucleotides read TGCAGTGCTAGTCTCGGGCCGAGCAATCAGCCCCAGCATTTT. V is TRBV20-1 and J is TRBJ1-5; D is undetermined. CDR3 length equals 14 residues. V lost 3 bases and J lost 1, with 10 bases in between. CDR1 and CDR2 (germline): DFQATT, SNEGSKA (reference sequence).

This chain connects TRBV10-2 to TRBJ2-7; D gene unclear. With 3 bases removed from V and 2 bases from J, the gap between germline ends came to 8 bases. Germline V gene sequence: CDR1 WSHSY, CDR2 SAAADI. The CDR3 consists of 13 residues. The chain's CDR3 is CASSESPAYEQYF. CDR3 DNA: TGCGCCAGCAGTGAAAGTCCTGCCTACGAGCAGTACTTC.

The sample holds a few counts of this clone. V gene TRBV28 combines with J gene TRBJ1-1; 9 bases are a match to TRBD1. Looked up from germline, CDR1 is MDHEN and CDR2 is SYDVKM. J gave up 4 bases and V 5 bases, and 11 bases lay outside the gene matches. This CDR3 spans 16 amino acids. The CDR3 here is CASSRRTGDLVTEAFF. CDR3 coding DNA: TGTGCCAGCAGTAGACGGACAGGGGATCTTGTCACTGAAGCTTTCTTT.

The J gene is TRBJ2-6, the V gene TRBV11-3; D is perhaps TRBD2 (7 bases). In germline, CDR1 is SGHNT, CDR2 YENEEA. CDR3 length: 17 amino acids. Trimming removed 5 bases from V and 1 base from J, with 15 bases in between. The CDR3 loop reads CASSPRGGKSGANVLTF. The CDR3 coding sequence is TGTGCCAGCAGCCCTAGGGGGGGGAAGTCTGGGGCCAACGTCCTGACTTTC.